A selection of T cell receptor beta chains follows, all from one sample in a study of cytomegalovirus exposure and HLA in healthy donors. TCRdb's copy holds only in-frame clones and misses some; the assay was immunoSEQ multiplex PCR. The table has about 69,000 clones, less than 75% seen once. Sequenced input: PBMCs. Receptors originate from a woman aged 30 to 39 in good health and CMV-seronegative. CDR3s include the opening cysteine and the closing phenylalanine or tryptophan. The D gene is left open where the match is weak. Rows may omit the clone size; those that give it use once, few, many or a size class.

D gene,V gene,clone size,J gene,CDR3 DNA,CDR3 protein
TRBD1,TRBV6-5,.,TRBJ1-2,TGTGCCAGCAGTTCCGGACAGGCCATGGCACGGACCTTC,CASSSGQAMARTF
.,TRBV5-8,.,TRBJ1-5,TGTGCCAGCAGCGACGGGACACTAACGGGCGGGCAGCCCCAGCATTTT,CASSDGTLTGGQPQHF
.,TRBV27,.,TRBJ1-5,TGTGCCAGCGGAACAGGGTCGGGCAATCAGCCCCAGCATTTT,CASGTGSGNQPQHF
TRBD1,TRBV29-1,.,TRBJ2-1,TGCAGCGCCGACCAAAGGACAGGGAAGGAGCAGTTCTTC,CSADQRTGKEQFF
TRBD1,TRBV27,few,TRBJ2-7,TGTGCCAGCAGTTCCCGGGACAGGGTAAGCGAGCAGTACTTC,CASSSRDRVSEQYF
TRBD2,TRBV19,.,TRBJ2-7,TGTGCCAGTACTCCGAATGCTCTAGCGGGGGGAAGTTACGAGCAGTACTTC,CASTPNALAGGSYEQYF
TRBD2,TRBV9,.,TRBJ2-1,TGTGCCAGCAGCTTACGGGGGGGTCGGACCTACAATGAGCAGTTCTTC,CASSLRGGRTYNEQFF
.,TRBV18,.,TRBJ2-1,TGTGCCAGCTCGTGGGGGCCCAGCTCCTACAATGAGCAGTTCTTC,CASSWGPSSYNEQFF
.,TRBV20-1,.,TRBJ2-7,TGCAGTGCTAGAGATTGGTACGGACACAACTTC,CSARDWYGHNF
.,TRBV2,.,TRBJ1-1,TGTGCCAGCAGGGACAGCTTAACGTTGAACACTGAAGCTTTCTTT,CASRDSLTLNTEAFF
.,TRBV5-6,.,TRBJ2-1,TGTGCCAGCAGGCGTGATATTGTCTCCTACAATGAGCAGTTCTTC,CASRRDIVSYNEQFF
.,TRBV20-1,.,TRBJ2-1,TGCAGTGAGGGGGGGAATGAGCAGTTCTTC,CSEGGNEQFF
TRBD1,TRBV23-1,.,TRBJ2-1,TGCGCCCCAGAGGGGGCCTCCTACAATGAGCAGTTCTTC,CAPEGASYNEQFF
.,TRBV7-9,.,TRBJ1-1,TGTGCCAGCAGCTTATCGGACACTGAAGCTTTCTTT,CASSLSDTEAFF
TRBD1,TRBV28,.,TRBJ2-5,TGTGCCAGCAGTTATGGCAGGGGAACAGGGGAAGAGACCCAGTACTTC,CASSYGRGTGEETQYF
.,TRBV2,.,TRBJ1-5,TGTGCCAGCAGTGGACCGGGGGGACGCCTTGGGAGCAATCAGCCCCAGCATTTT,CASSGPGGRLGSNQPQHF
.,TRBV6-5,.,TRBJ2-1,TGTGCCAGCAGTTACTCCGGCAGGTACAATGAGCAGTTCTTC,CASSYSGRYNEQFF
TRBD1,TRBV5-1,few,TRBJ2-5,TGCGCCAGCAGCCCCTGGACAGGCCAAGAGACCCAGTACTTC,CASSPWTGQETQYF
.,TRBV7-3,.,TRBJ1-2,TGTGCCAGCAGCCCCTTAGACAGACTTACCAACTATGGCTACACCTTC,CASSPLDRLTNYGYTF
TRBD2,TRBV9,.,TRBJ2-7,TGTGCCAGCAGCGTAGCCAGCGGGGGGCACTACGAGCAGTACTTC,CASSVASGGHYEQYF
.,TRBV2,.,TRBJ1-5,TGTGCCAGCAGTCAAAACCAGGGGAGAGGTGAGCCCCAGCATTTT,CASSQNQGRGEPQHF
.,TRBV28,.,TRBJ1-2,TGTGCCCTCAAGGATCAGAGGACTCATGGCTACACCTTC,CALKDQRTHGYTF
.,TRBV30,.,TRBJ2-5,TGTGCCTGGAGTCCCCAGGGGCTAGCAAAGACCCAGTACTTC,CAWSPQGLAKTQYF
TRBD1,TRBV2,.,TRBJ2-2,TGTGCCAGCGTGGACAGGGGGCTATTCTCGAACACCGGGGAGCTGTTTTTT,CASVDRGLFSNTGELFF
.,TRBV30,few,TRBJ1-5,TGTGCCTGGAGTCCGGGGACATCTAGCAATCAGCCCCAGCATTTT,CAWSPGTSSNQPQHF
TRBD1,TRBV10-1,.,TRBJ2-1,TGCGCCAGCAGTGACACTAGACAGGGGTTGAGTGATGAGCAGTTCTTC,CASSDTRQGLSDEQFF
.,TRBV19,.,TRBJ2-6,TGTGCCAGTAGATCCCACGGCTCTGGGGCCAACGTCCTGACTTTC,CASRSHGSGANVLTF